Listed here are 15 T cell receptor beta chains from one sample, sequenced in a study of blood T cell repertoires in COVID-19. Assay: immunoSEQ multiplex PCR; the TCRdb copy retains only in-frame clones and omits some. This sample has about 180,000 clones; around 83% occur once, and the top ten carry less than 2%. The sequenced sample was peripheral blood. The receptors come from a human donor in a cohort sampled during active COVID-19.

The J gene is TRBJ2-7, the V gene TRBV18; 9 nucleotides line up with TRBD1. CDR3 length: 14 amino acids. Germline CDR1 reads KGHSH; CDR2 reads LQKENI. With 3 bases clipped from V and 7 bases from J, the junction kept 7 bases outside the gene matches. The CDR3 loop is CASSPRDRAGEQYF. CDR3 coding DNA: TGTGCCAGCTCACCTCGGGACAGGGCGGGGGAGCAGTACTTC. Complete variable domain (other parts from reference TRBV18 and TRBJ2-7): NAGVMQNPRHLVRRRGQEARLRCSPMKGHSHVYWYRQLPEEGLKFMVYLQKENIIDESGMPKERFSAEFPKEGPSILRIQQVVRGDSAAYFCASSPRDRAGEQYFGPGTRLTVT.

The chain uses TRBV5-3 and TRBJ2-1; D possibly corresponds to TRBD1 (6 bases). TRBV5-3 belongs to the ORF category, with a function that is uncertain. Trimming removed 2 bases at V and 6 bases at J, with 9 bases between. This CDR3 is built from 13 residues. The CDR3 sequence is CARSFRQVNEQFF. The DNA of the CDR3 is TGTGCCAGAAGCTTCAGACAGGTCAATGAGCAGTTCTTC.

This sequence joins TRBV5-8 and TRBJ1-2, with 11 bases aligning to TRBD1. Germline V gene data show CDR1 as SGHTS and CDR2 as YDEGEE. V trimming: 2 bases; J trimming: 0 bases; junction bases outside the gene matches: 3. The CDR3 is 16 residues long. CDR3 protein: CASSFRDRGTNYGYTF. CDR3 coding DNA: TGTGCCAGCAGCTTCCGGGACAGGGGGACTAACTATGGCTACACCTTC.

V usage is TRBV5-1 and J usage is TRBJ2-1; 14 bases align to TRBD2. The trim removed 5 bases at V and 8 bases at J, leaving 9 bases unmatched. CDR3 length equals 16 residues. In germline, CDR1 is SGHRS, CDR2 YFSETQ. Here the CDR3 reads CASSPGTSGGFDEQFF. DNA of the CDR3: TGCGCCAGCAGTCCCGGGACTAGCGGGGGTTTCGATGAGCAGTTCTTC.

The V and J genes are TRBV5-4 and TRBJ2-3; the match to TRBD2 covers 8 bases. The CDR3 runs to 16 residues. The J segment lost 3 bases and the V segment lost 4 bases, leaving 10 bases of the junction unmatched. CDR1 and CDR2 (germline): SGHNT, YYREEE (reference sequence). CDR3 sequence (DNA): TGTGCCAGCAGCCTACCCGGGGGGGCTCTGACAGATACGCAGTATTTT. This gives the protein CASSLPGGALTDTQYF.

V is TRBV7-9 and J is TRBJ1-1, with D possibly TRBD1 on 5 matching bases. Germline V lookup: CDR1 SEHNR, CDR2 FQNEAQ (reference sequence). V was clipped by 4 bases and J by 4 bases, with 16 bases between them. The CDR3 has 15 amino acids. CDR3 protein: CASSSSETDFTEAFF. CDR3 DNA sequence: TGTGCCAGCAGCTCTAGCGAGACAGATTTCACTGAAGCTTTCTTT.

The chain links TRBV5-4 to TRBJ2-5; TRBD2 is a possible D gene (5 bases). This CDR3 contains 14 residues. Germline V gene lookup returns CDR1 SGHNT and CDR2 YYREEE (reference sequence). Trimming shortened V by 3 bases and J by 5 bases, and 14 bases separated the two germline ends. The chain's CDR3 is CASSSLEGGETQYF. The CDR3 DNA reads TGTGCCAGCAGCTCCCTTGAGGGCGGGGAGACCCAGTACTTC.

The rearrangement links TRBV25-1 to TRBJ1-1; weak D call: TRBD1 (5 bases). The germline gives CDR1 MGHDK, CDR2 SYGVNS. The germline V and J ends were trimmed by 7 bases and 7 bases, with 13 bases remaining between them. The CDR3 consists of 12 residues. CDR3 nucleotides: TGTGCCAGCACCGGGGGAGGCCGTGAAGCTTTCTTT. Translating gives CASTGGGREAFF.

The chain employs TRBV7-2 and TRBJ2-6; 7 nucleotides align to TRBD1. Looked up from germline, CDR1 is SGHTA and CDR2 is FQGNSA. Losses at the gene ends were 0 bases for V and 4 bases for J; bases not matched to a gene: 9. This CDR3 is built from 18 residues. CDR3 nucleotides: TGTGCCAGCAGCTTAGCGCGAGGGGGCTTGGGAGGGGCCAACGTCCTGACTTTC. Translation: CASSLARGGLGGANVLTF.

The rearrangement joins TRBV25-1 to TRBJ2-1, with 7 nucleotides matching TRBD1. The CDR3 covers 16 residues. The V segment lost 3 bases and the J segment 3 bases; nucleotides outside the gene matches: 8. CDR1 is MGHDK and CDR2 is SYGVNS in the germline V gene. CDR3 region: CASSDRQGVLYNEQFF. The DNA of the CDR3 is TGTGCCAGCAGTGATCGTCAGGGGGTTCTCTACAATGAGCAGTTCTTC.

The rearrangement joins TRBV19 to TRBJ2-7; TRBD2 aligns across 7 bases. The CDR3 loop spans 15 amino acids. J was trimmed by 2 bases and V by 2 bases; bases with no gene match: 6. Germline CDR1 is LNHDA and CDR2 is SQIVND (reference sequence). The CDR3 is CASSIFGGTTYEQYF. The CDR3 bases are TGTGCCAGTAGTATATTCGGGGGGACGACCTACGAGCAGTACTTC.

The CDR3 is CASSDGRSLAGRYNEQFF. Written as DNA, the CDR3 is TGTGCCAGCAGTGATGGCCGCTCACTAGCGGGTCGCTACAATGAGCAGTTCTTC. The chain couples TRBV25-1 to TRBJ2-1; 9 nucleotides align to TRBD2. V was clipped by 3 bases and J by 3 bases; unmatched bases: 12. CDR3 length: 18 amino acids. From germline, CDR1 is MGHDK and CDR2 SYGVNS.

The chain is built from TRBV5-4 and TRBJ2-1, with TRBD2 matching 9 bases. CDR3 length: 15 amino acids. V was clipped by 2 bases and J by 2 bases; unmatched bases: 2. Germline V gene data show CDR1 as SGHNT and CDR2 as YYREEE (reference sequence). Here the CDR3 DNA reads TGTGCCAGCAGCTTTGGCGGGAGGGCCTACAATGAGCAGTTCTTC. As protein: CASSFGGRAYNEQFF. Looking up the rest from reference TRBV5-4 and TRBJ2-1 gives the full variable domain: ETGVTQSPTHLIKTRGQQVTLRCSSQSGHNTVSWYQQALGQGPQFIFQYYREEENGRGNFPPRFSGLQFPNYSSELNVNALELDDSALYLCASSFGGRAYNEQFFGPGTRLTVL.

The V and J genes are TRBV6-2 or TRBV6-3 and TRBJ2-7, with 8 bases fitting TRBD2. Per germline, CDR1 MNHEY and CDR2 SVGEGT. This CDR3 spans 17 amino acids. Trimming cost V 0 bases and J 0 bases; bases outside gene matches: 7. The CDR3: CASSYSGGGSSSYEQYF. In DNA form, the CDR3 reads TGTGCCAGCAGTTACTCCGGGGGGGGGAGCAGCTCCTACGAGCAGTACTTC.

This clone was seen only a few times. CDR3 region: CASSQEAGNEKLFF. The CDR3 bases are TGCGCCAGCAGCCAAGAGGCAGGAAACGAAAAACTGTTTTTT. The genes are TRBV4-3 and TRBJ1-4; D uncertain. This CDR3 has 14 amino acids. Trimming removed 0 bases from V and 8 bases from J, with 10 bases in between. Germline loops: CDR1 LGHNA, CDR2 YSLEER.